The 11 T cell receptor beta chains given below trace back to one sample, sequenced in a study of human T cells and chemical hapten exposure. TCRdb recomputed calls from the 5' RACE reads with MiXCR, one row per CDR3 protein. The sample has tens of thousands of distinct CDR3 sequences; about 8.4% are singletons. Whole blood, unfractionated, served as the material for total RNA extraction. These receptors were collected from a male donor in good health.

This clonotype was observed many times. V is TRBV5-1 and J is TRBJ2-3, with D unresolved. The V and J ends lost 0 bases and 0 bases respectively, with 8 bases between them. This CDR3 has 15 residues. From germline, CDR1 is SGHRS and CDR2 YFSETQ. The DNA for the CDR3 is TGCGCCAGCAGCTTGGGCCTTACTAGCACAGATACGCAGTATTTT. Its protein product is CASSLGLTSTDTQYF.

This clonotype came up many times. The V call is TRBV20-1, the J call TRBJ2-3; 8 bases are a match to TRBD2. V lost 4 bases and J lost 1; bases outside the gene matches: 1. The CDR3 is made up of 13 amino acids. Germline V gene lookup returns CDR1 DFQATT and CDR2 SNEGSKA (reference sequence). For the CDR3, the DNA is TGCAGTGCTAATAGCGGGGGCACAGATACGCAGTATTTT. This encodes CSANSGGTDTQYF.

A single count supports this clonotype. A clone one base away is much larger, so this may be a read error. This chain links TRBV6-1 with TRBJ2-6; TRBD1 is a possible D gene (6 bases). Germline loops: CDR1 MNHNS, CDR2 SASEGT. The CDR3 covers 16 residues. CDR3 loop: CVTTGHPYSGANVLTF. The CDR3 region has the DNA TGTGTCACTACGGGACACCCGTACTCTGGGGCCAACGTCCTGACTTTC.

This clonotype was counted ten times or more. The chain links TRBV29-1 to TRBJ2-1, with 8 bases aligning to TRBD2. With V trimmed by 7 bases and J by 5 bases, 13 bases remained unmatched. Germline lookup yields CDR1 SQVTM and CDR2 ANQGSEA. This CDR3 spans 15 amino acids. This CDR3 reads CSDGVAGTGDNEQFF. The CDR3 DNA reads TGCAGCGACGGGGTAGCGGGAACGGGAGACAATGAGCAGTTCTTC.

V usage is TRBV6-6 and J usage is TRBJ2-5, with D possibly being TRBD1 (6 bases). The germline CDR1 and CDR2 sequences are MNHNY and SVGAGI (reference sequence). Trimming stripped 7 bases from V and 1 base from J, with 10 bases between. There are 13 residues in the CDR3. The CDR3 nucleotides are TGTGCCAGCACTAACAGGGCCCAAGAGACCCAGTACTTC. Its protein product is CASTNRAQETQYF.

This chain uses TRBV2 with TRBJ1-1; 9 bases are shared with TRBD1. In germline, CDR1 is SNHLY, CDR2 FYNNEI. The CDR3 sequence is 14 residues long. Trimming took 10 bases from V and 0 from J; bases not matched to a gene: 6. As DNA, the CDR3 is TGTGCCACCAGGACAGGGGAAATGAACACTGAAGCTTTCTTT. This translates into CATRTGEMNTEAFF.

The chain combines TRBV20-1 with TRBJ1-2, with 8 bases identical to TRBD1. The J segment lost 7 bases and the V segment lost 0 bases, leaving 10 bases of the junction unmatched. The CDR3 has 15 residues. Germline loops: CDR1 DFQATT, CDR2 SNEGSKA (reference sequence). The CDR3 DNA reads TGCAGTGCTAGAGATGGCGGCAGGGGGCGCGCTGGCTACACCTTC. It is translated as CSARDGGRGRAGYTF.

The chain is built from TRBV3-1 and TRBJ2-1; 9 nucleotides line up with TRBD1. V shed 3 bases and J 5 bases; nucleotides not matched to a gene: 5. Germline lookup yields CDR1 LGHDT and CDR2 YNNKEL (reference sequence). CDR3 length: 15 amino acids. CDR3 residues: CASSQRDREDNEQFF. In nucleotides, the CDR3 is TGTGCCAGCAGCCAGAGGGACAGGGAGGACAATGAGCAGTTCTTC.

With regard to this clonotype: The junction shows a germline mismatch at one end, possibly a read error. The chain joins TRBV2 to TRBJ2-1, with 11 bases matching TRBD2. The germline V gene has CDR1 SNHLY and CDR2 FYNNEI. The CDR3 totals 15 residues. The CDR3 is CVSSLAGGSYNEQFF. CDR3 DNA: TGTGTCAGCAGTTTAGCGGGGGGGAGCTACAATGAGCAGTTCTTC.

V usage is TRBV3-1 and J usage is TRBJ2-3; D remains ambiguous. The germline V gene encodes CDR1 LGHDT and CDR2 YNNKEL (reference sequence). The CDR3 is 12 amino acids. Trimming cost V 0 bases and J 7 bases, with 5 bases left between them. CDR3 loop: CASSQDANTQYF. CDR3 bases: TGTGCCAGCAGCCAAGATGCCAATACGCAGTATTTT.

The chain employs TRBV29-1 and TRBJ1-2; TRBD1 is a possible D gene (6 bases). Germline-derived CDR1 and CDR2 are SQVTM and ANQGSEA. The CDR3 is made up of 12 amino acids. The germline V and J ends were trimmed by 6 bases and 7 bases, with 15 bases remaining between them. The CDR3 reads CSVVGRGGGYTF. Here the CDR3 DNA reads TGCAGCGTCGTGGGACGAGGGGGTGGCTACACCTTC.